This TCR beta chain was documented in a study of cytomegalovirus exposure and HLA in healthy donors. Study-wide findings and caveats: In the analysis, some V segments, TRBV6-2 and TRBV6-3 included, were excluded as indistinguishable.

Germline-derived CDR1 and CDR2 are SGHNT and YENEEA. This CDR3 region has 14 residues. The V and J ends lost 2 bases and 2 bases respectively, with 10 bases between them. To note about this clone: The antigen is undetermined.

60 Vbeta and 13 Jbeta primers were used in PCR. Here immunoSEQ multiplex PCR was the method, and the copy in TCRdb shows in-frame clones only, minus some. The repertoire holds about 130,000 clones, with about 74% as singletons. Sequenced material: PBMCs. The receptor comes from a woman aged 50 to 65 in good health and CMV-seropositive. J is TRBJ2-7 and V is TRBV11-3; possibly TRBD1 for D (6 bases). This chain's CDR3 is CASSLPGHPYEQYF. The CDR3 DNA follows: TGTGCCAGCAGCTTACCGGGACATCCCTACGAGCAGTACTTC.